Shown below are 9 T cell receptor beta chains from a single sample sequenced in a study of OX40 agonist ivuxolimab in advanced cancers. The assay was immunoSEQ multiplex PCR, and TCRdb's table has in-frame clones only and misses some. The profile shows 60,000 or so clones, approximately 87% of them singletons. Sequences were derived from CD4+ or CD8+ T cells sorted from blood, sampled in a trial of the OX40 agonist ivuxolimab. These receptors all stem from an adult with an advanced solid tumor such as melanoma, head and neck, liver or kidney cancer.

The chain couples TRBV7-9 to TRBJ1-1; the D is unclear. V dropped 0 bases and J dropped 6 bases, with 11 bases sitting between them. Germline V gene lookup returns CDR1 SEHNR and CDR2 FQNEAQ (reference sequence). CDR3 length: 14 residues. The CDR3 sequence: CASSLALGRAEAFF. In DNA form, the CDR3 reads TGTGCCAGCAGCTTAGCACTGGGAAGGGCTGAAGCTTTCTTT. Filled out from reference TRBV7-9 and TRBJ1-1, the complete variable domain reads DTGVSQNPRHKITKRGQNVTFRCDPISEHNRLYWYRQTLGQGPEFLTYFQNEAQLEKSRLLSDRFSAERPKGSFSTLEIQRTEQGDSAMYLCASSLALGRAEAFFGQGTRLTVV.

The chain couples TRBV7-6 to TRBJ1-1; weak D call: TRBD1 (5 bases). The ends were cut back, 0 bases at V and 5 bases at J, with 7 bases in the middle. Per germline, CDR1 SGHVS and CDR2 FNYEAQ. The length of the CDR3 is 13 residues. CDR3 nucleotides: TGTGCCAGCAGCTTAGCCGAGGGGACTGAAGCTTTCTTT. It encodes CASSLAEGTEAFF. Based on the CDR3 plus reference TRBV7-6 and TRBJ1-1, the full variable domain is GAGVSQSPRYKVTKRGQDVALRCDPISGHVSLYWYRQALGQGPEFLTYFNYEAQQDKSGLPNDRFSAERPEGSISTLTIQRTEQRDSAMYRCASSLAEGTEAFFGQGTRLTVV.

The CDR3, as DNA: TGCGCCAGCAGCCAAGAGAACAGGGGAGGGACCCAGTACTTC. Encoded protein: CASSQENRGGTQYF. The gene calls are TRBV4-1 and TRBJ2-5; D may be TRBD1 (7 bases). This CDR3 comprises 14 residues. The germline gives CDR1 MGHRA, CDR2 YSYEKL. V lost 0 bases, J lost 7 bases, and 12 bases lay in between.

The chain is built from TRBV4-2 and TRBJ2-5, with D possibly being TRBD1 or TRBD2 (7 bases each). V lost 5 bases and J 4 bases, leaving 11 bases between the germline ends. Per the germline V gene, CDR1 is LGHNA and CDR2 is YNFKEQ. The CDR3 length is 13 residues. The CDR3 region is CASSVRGGETQYF. The CDR3 DNA reads TGTGCCAGCAGCGTCAGGGGGGGAGAGACCCAGTACTTC.

The chain links TRBV10-3 to TRBJ2-1, with 9 bases matching TRBD2. The CDR3 loop spans 16 amino acids. Germline loops: CDR1 ENHRY, CDR2 SYGVKD. Losses at the gene ends were 2 bases for V and 5 bases for J; bases not matched to a gene: 7. In DNA form, the CDR3 reads TGTGCCATCAGTGAGGTAGCGGGAGCTACTGACAATGAGCAGTTCTTC. Translation: CAISEVAGATDNEQFF.

CDR3 DNA: TGTGCCAGCAGTGTAAGGCAGGCGACTAACTATGGCTACACCTTC. It codes for CASSVRQATNYGYTF. The V and J genes are TRBV2 and TRBJ1-2; D is unclear. V was trimmed by 4 bases and J by 0 bases, leaving 12 bases between them. CDR3 length: 15 amino acids. Germline CDR1 SNHLY, CDR2 FYNNEI.

The V gene is TRBV6-1, the J gene TRBJ2-7, with 9 bases aligning to TRBD1. The germline V gene has CDR1 MNHNS and CDR2 SASEGT. V lost 7 bases to trimming and J lost 4 bases; unmatched junction nucleotides: 5. This CDR3 region has 13 residues. CDR3 DNA sequence: TGTGCCAGCACCGGACAGGGGAGATACGAGCAGTACTTC. Protein sequence: CASTGQGRYEQYF.

This clone was recorded a few times. The V call is TRBV7-2, the J call TRBJ2-7; the D is unclear. Deletions cut 4 bases from V and 3 bases from J, with 4 bases between. CDR1 SGHTA and CDR2 FQGNSA come from the germline V gene. The CDR3 totals 11 residues. The CDR3 reads CASSSRYEQYF. CDR3 nucleotide sequence: TGTGCCAGCAGCTCCCGCTACGAGCAGTACTTC.

As concerns this clone: A read error may account for a junction end that differs from germline. The chain recombines TRBV4-3 with TRBJ2-3; possible D gene TRBD2, 6 bases. The CDR3 is 12 amino acids. CDR1 and CDR2 from the germline V gene are LGHNA and YSLEER. The CDR3 sequence: CASSQGAGTPTF. DNA of the CDR3: TGCGCCAGCAGCCAAGGGGCAGGGACTCCCACTTTT.